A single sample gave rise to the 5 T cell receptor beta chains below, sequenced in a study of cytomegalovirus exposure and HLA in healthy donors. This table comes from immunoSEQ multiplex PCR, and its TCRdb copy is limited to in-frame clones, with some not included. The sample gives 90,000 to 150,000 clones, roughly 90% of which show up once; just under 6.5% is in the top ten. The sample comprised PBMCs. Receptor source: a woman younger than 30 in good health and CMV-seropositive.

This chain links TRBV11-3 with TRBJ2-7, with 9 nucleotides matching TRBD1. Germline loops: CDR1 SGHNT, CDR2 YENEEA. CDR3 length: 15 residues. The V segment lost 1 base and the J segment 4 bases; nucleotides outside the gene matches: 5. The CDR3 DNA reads TGTGCCAGCAGCTTAGGGGGACAGGGATTGTACGAGCAGTACTTC. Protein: CASSLGGQGLYEQYF.

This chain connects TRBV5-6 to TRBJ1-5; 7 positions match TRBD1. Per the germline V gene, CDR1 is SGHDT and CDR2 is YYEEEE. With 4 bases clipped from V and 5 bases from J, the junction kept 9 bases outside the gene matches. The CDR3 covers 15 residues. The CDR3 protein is CASSGRPGQHQPQHF. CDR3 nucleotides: TGTGCCAGCAGCGGACGACCGGGACAGCATCAGCCCCAGCATTTT.

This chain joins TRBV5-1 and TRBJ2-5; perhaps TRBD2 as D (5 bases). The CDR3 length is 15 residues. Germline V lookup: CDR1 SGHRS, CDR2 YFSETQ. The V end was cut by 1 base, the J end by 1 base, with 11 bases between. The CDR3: CASSLWSGSQETQYF. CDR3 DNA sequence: TGCGCCAGCAGCTTGTGGAGCGGTTCCCAAGAGACCCAGTACTTC.

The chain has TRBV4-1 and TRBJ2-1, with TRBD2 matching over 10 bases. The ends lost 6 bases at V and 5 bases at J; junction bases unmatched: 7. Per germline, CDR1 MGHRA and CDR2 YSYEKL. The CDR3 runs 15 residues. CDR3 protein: CASSGTSGVNNEQFF. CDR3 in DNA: TGCGCCAGCAGTGGAACTAGCGGGGTAAACAATGAGCAGTTCTTC.

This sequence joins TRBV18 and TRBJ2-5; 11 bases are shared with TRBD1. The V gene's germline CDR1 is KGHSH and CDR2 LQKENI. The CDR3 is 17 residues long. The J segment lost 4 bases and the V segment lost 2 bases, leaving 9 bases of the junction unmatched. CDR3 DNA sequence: TGTGCCAGCTCACCATACCCACTGGGACAGGGGGTAGAGACCCAGTACTTC. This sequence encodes CASSPYPLGQGVETQYF.